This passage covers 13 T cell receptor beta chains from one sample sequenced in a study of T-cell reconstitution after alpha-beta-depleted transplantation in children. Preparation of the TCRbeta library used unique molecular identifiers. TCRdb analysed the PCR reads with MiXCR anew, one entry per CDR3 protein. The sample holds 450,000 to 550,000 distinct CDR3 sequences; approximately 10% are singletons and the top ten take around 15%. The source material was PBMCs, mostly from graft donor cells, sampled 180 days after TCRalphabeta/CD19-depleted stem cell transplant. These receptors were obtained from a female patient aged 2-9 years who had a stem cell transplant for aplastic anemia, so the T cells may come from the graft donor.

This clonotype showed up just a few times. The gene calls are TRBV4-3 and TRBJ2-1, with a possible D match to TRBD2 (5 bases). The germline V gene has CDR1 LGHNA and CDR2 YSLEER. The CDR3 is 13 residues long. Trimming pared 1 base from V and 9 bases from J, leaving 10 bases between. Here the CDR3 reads CASSQVSGSEQFF. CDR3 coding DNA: TGCGCCAGCAGCCAAGTATCGGGAAGTGAGCAGTTCTTC.

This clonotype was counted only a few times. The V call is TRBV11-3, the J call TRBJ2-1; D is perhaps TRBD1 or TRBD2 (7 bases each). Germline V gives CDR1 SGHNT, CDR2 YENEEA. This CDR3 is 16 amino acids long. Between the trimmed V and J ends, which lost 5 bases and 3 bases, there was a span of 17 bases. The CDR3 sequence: CASSRGRETLYNEQFF. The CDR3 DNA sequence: TGTGCCAGCAGCAGGGGGCGGGAGACCCTCTACAATGAGCAGTTCTTC.

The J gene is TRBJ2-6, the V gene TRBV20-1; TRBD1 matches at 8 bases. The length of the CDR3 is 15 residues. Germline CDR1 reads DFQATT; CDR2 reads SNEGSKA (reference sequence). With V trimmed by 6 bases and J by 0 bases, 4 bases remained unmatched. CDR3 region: CSALTGGSGANVLTF. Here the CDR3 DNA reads TGCAGTGCATTAACAGGGGGCTCTGGGGCCAACGTCCTGACTTTC.

CDR3 nucleotides: TGTGCCAGCAGCTTAGCCCCCGACTTGTATGAGCAGTTCTTC. Its protein is CASSLAPDLYEQFF. This rearrangement joins TRBV7-2 to TRBJ2-1; D unclear. The CDR3 sequence is 14 residues long. Trimming took off 0 bases at V and 8 bases at J, with 11 bases between the two ends. Germline V gene lookup returns CDR1 SGHTA and CDR2 FQGNSA.

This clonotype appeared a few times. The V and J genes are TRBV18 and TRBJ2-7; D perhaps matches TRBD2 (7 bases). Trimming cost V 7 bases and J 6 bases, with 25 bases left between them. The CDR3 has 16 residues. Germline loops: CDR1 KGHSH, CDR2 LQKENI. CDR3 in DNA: TGTGCCAGCTTGAGCGGGACACCCTTAAATCTTGGCGAGCAGTACGTC. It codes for CASLSGTPLNLGEQYV.

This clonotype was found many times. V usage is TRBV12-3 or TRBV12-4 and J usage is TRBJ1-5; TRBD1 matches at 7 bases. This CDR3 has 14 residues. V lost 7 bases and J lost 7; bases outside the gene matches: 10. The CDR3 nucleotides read TGTGCCAGCACCCCAGGGGGGGGTAGGCAGCCCCAGCATTTT. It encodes CASTPGGGRQPQHF.

The CDR3 DNA follows: TGTGCCAGCTCAGGGGTAGTAGTTCGAGAGACCCAGTACTTC. This gives the protein CASSGVVVRETQYF. The chain employs TRBV28 and TRBJ2-5, with a possible D match to TRBD1 (6 bases). In germline, CDR1 is MDHEN, CDR2 SYDVKM. The CDR3 runs 14 residues. Trimming cost V 8 bases and J 4 bases, with 17 bases left between them.

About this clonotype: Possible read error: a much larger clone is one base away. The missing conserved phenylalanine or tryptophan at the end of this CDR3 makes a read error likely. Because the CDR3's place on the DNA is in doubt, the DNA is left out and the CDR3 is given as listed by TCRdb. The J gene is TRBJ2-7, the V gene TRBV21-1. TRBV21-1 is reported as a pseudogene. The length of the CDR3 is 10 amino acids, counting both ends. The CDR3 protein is CASNGLEQYL.

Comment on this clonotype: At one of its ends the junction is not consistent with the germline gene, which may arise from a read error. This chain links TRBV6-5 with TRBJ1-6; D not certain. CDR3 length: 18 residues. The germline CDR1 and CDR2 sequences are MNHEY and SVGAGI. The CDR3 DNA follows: TGTGCCAGCAGTTACTCGGAATTGAGGAGCTCCTATAATTCAGCCCTCCACTTT. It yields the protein CASSYSELRSSYNSALHF.

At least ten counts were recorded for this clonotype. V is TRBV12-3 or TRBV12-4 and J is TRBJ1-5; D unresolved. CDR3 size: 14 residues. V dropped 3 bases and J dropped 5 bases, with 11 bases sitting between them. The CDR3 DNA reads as TGTGCCAGCAGTTTGTGGGGAGAGGATCAGCCCCAGCATTTT. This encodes CASSLWGEDQPQHF.

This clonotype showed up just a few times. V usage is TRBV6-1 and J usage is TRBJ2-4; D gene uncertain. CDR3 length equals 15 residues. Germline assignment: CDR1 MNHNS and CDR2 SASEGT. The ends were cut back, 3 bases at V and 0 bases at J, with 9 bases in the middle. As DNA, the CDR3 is TGTGCCAGCAGTGAGAAGCTCTTAGCCAAAAACATTCAGTACTTC. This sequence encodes CASSEKLLAKNIQYF.

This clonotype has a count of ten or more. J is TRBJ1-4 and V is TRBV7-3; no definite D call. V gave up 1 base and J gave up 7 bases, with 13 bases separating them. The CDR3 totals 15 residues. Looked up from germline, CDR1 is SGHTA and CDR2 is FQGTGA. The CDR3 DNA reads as TGTGCCAGCAGCTTAAATGGACGGGCTGGTGAAAAACTGTTTTTT. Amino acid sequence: CASSLNGRAGEKLFF.

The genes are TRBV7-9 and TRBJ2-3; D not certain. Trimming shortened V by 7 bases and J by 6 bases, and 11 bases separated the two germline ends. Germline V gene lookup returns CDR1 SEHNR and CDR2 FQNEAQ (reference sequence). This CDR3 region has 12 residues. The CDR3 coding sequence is TGTGCCAGCACCCTCACCTGGGATACGCAGTATTTT. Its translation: CASTLTWDTQYF.